Below are 21 T cell receptor beta chains sequenced from a single sample in a study of shared clonotypes between healthy human individuals. Repertoires were generated with immunoSEQ multiplex PCR, while TCRdb's copy carries only in-frame clones and drops some. The sample lists 2 million or so clones; about 95% were seen once. Sequenced sample: naive CD4+ T cells sorted from blood. Subset specified: CD45RA+ positively selected. The receptors come from a man aged 18-30 years in good health.

The chain couples TRBV2 to TRBJ2-7; the match to TRBD2 covers 7 bases. Germline assignment: CDR1 SNHLY and CDR2 FYNNEI. The V segment lost 5 bases and the J segment 2 bases; nucleotides outside the gene matches: 9. The CDR3 runs 15 residues. The CDR3 region is CASSSGKRWPYEQYF. The CDR3 DNA reads TGTGCCAGCAGTAGCGGGAAGCGATGGCCCTACGAGCAGTACTTC.

This chain uses TRBV7-9 with TRBJ1-1; D unclear. The CDR3 covers 15 residues. Germline V gene sequence: CDR1 SEHNR, CDR2 FQNEAQ (reference sequence). V was shortened by 2 bases and J by 0 bases, with 10 bases between the two germline ends. CDR3 DNA sequence: TGTGCCAGCAGCTTACACGGGGAAATGAACACTGAAGCTTTCTTT. This sequence encodes CASSLHGEMNTEAFF. The variable domain in full, with the rest retrieved from reference TRBV7-9 and TRBJ1-1, is DTGVSQNPRHKITKRGQNVTFRCDPISEHNRLYWYRQTLGQGPEFLTYFQNEAQLEKSRLLSDRFSAERPKGSFSTLEIQRTEQGDSAMYLCASSLHGEMNTEAFFGQGTRLTVV.

This clone has just one count. J is TRBJ2-1 and V is TRBV5-6, with D perhaps given as TRBD1 or TRBD2 (5 bases each). The CDR3 has 16 residues. Trimming removed 7 bases from V and 5 bases from J, with 22 bases in between. Germline values: CDR1 SGHDT, CDR2 YYEEEE. As DNA, the CDR3 is TGTGCCAGCCACCGGGATACGGGTCGAGGGGACAATGAGCAGTTCTTC. Protein: CASHRDTGRGDNEQFF.

This chain joins TRBV5-1 and TRBJ1-1; D might be TRBD1 (6 bases). This CDR3 region has 14 residues. Trimming stripped 0 bases from V and 10 bases from J, with 16 bases between. The V gene's germline CDR1 is SGHRS and CDR2 YFSETQ. The CDR3: CASSLVQGHYGAFF. In DNA, the CDR3 is TGCGCCAGCAGCTTGGTACAGGGTCACTATGGAGCTTTCTTT.

This chain uses TRBV5-1 with TRBJ2-3; TRBD2 agrees at 7 bases. CDR1 is SGHRS and CDR2 is YFSETQ in the germline V gene. Trimming cost V 5 bases and J 0 bases; bases outside gene matches: 3. This CDR3 region has 14 residues. CDR3 amino acids: CASRAGPSTDTQYF. As DNA, the CDR3 is TGCGCCAGCAGAGCGGGACCAAGCACAGATACGCAGTATTTT.

This chain connects TRBV2 to TRBJ2-3, with TRBD2 matching over 13 bases. After removal of 6 bases from V and 5 bases from J, the junction contained 5 bases not matched to a gene. The CDR3 is 15 amino acids. Germline loops: CDR1 SNHLY, CDR2 FYNNEI. The CDR3 coding sequence is TGTGCCAGCAGGGGAACTAGCGGGAGGGAAGATACGCAGTATTTT. Its protein is CASRGTSGREDTQYF.

J is TRBJ1-4 and V is TRBV29-1, with 7 bases matching TRBD1. Germline V lookup: CDR1 SQVTM, CDR2 ANQGSEA. CDR3 length: 11 residues. V dropped 6 bases and J dropped 11; count of bases not matched to a gene: 6. The DNA of the CDR3 is TGCAGCGTCGGACAGGTGGGGAAACTGTTTTTT. Protein: CSVGQVGKLFF.

V and J are TRBV11-3 and TRBJ2-2; 9 bases align to TRBD1. CDR3 length: 15 residues. CDR1 SGHNT and CDR2 YENEEA come from the germline V gene. J was trimmed by 6 bases and V by 5 bases; bases with no gene match: 7. In DNA form, the CDR3 reads TGTGCCAGCAGCCCTCGGACAGGGGCGGCCGGGGAGCTGTTTTTT. Its protein is CASSPRTGAAGELFF. Full variable domain (missing parts from reference TRBV11-3 and TRBJ2-2): EAGVVQSPRYKIIEKKQPVAFWCNPISGHNTLYWYLQNLGQGPELLIRYENEEAVDDSQLPKDRFSAERLKGVDSTLKIQPAELGDSAVYLCASSPRTGAAGELFFGEGSRLTVL.

The rearrangement joins TRBV7-6 to TRBJ2-7, with TRBD2 identical over 9 bases. The CDR3 covers 17 residues. Germline CDR1 is SGHVS and CDR2 is FNYEAQ. Trimming removed 5 bases from V and 1 base from J; junction bases left unmatched: 12. CDR3 sequence: CASSQIASGGSSYEQYF. The CDR3 DNA reads as TGTGCCAGCAGCCAGATCGCCAGCGGGGGGTCATCCTACGAGCAGTACTTC.

This chain links TRBV19 with TRBJ2-5; D is possibly TRBD1 or TRBD2 (5 bases each). Per germline, CDR1 LNHDA and CDR2 SQIVND (reference sequence). V was clipped by 4 bases and J by 5 bases, with 11 bases between them. There are 13 residues in the CDR3. CDR3 nucleotide sequence: TGTGCCAGTAGTAGGGGGATGACGGAGACCCAGTACTTC. Its translation: CASSRGMTETQYF.

This sequence joins TRBV7-9 and TRBJ2-5; a weak D match, TRBD1 (6 bases). V gave up 2 bases and J gave up 5 bases, with 15 bases separating them. CDR3 size: 15 residues. Germline CDR1 SEHNR, CDR2 FQNEAQ (reference sequence). This chain's CDR3 is CASSLNGQHLETQYF. CDR3 DNA sequence: TGTGCCAGCAGCTTAAACGGACAGCATCTTGAGACCCAGTACTTC.

The genes are TRBV4-1 and TRBJ2-1; 13 nucleotides agree with TRBD2. Germline V CDR1 and CDR2: MGHRA, YSYEKL. The CDR3 consists of 18 residues. After removal of 6 bases from V and 0 bases from J, the junction contained 8 bases not matched to a gene. In DNA, the CDR3 is TGCGCCAGCAGGCCGGTACTAGCGGGGGGGAGCTCCTACAATGAGCAGTTCTTC. Protein: CASRPVLAGGSSYNEQFF.

The V gene is TRBV4-1, the J gene TRBJ2-2; weak D call: TRBD1 (6 bases). This CDR3 comprises 14 residues. Germline CDR1 and CDR2: MGHRA and YSYEKL. V lost 3 bases to trimming and J lost 4 bases, with 9 bases between them. The CDR3 DNA reads as TGCGCCAGCAGCCAGGACAGCGGCACCGGGGAGCTGTTTTTT. This sequence encodes CASSQDSGTGELFF.

The chain carries TRBV7-6 and TRBJ2-5; D gene ambiguous. CDR1 is SGHVS, CDR2 FNYEAQ, per germline. Trimming took off 4 bases at V and 0 bases at J, with 6 bases between the two ends. This CDR3 has 13 amino acids. CDR3 protein: CASSWRHQETQYF. The CDR3 DNA reads as TGTGCCAGCAGCTGGCGACACCAAGAGACCCAGTACTTC. Full variable domain (rest looked up from reference TRBV7-6 and TRBJ2-5): GAGVSQSPRYKVTKRGQDVALRCDPISGHVSLYWYRQALGQGPEFLTYFNYEAQQDKSGLPNDRFSAERPEGSISTLTIQRTEQRDSAMYRCASSWRHQETQYFGPGTRLLVL.

Concerning this clone: Other DNA sequences in the same sample also yield this CDR3. The genes are TRBV5-1 and TRBJ2-3, with a tentative D call TRBD2 (5 bases). Germline V CDR1 and CDR2: SGHRS, YFSETQ. V was trimmed by 0 bases and J by 2 bases, leaving 7 bases between them. The CDR3 is 14 amino acids. In DNA, the CDR3 is TGCGCCAGCAGCTTGGGAGGGTTCACAGATACGCAGTATTTT. Translated, it gives CASSLGGFTDTQYF.

This sequence joins TRBV18 and TRBJ1-1; TRBD1 might be the D (6 bases). CDR1 and CDR2 (germline): KGHSH, LQKENI. Trimming shortened V by 5 bases and J by 4 bases, and 11 bases separated the two germline ends. This CDR3 has 13 amino acids. Here the CDR3 reads CASSEGQPTEAFF. The CDR3 bases are TGTGCCAGCTCAGAGGGACAACCCACTGAAGCTTTCTTT. The full variable domain, its missing parts supplied by reference TRBV18 and TRBJ1-1, is NAGVMQNPRHLVRRRGQEARLRCSPMKGHSHVYWYRQLPEEGLKFMVYLQKENIIDESGMPKERFSAEFPKEGPSILRIQQVVRGDSAAYFCASSEGQPTEAFFGQGTRLTVV.

The V and J genes are TRBV2 and TRBJ2-1; 12 nucleotides align to TRBD2. CDR3 length equals 16 residues. The junction had 10 bases not matched to a gene; V was cut back by 6 bases and J by 7 bases. Germline V gene data show CDR1 as SNHLY and CDR2 as FYNNEI. The CDR3 spells CASRPLAGGPKNEQFF. CDR3 nucleotide sequence: TGTGCCAGCAGACCTCTAGCGGGGGGGCCGAAGAATGAGCAGTTCTTC.

As to this clone: Given a much more abundant clone one base away, this may be a read error. This chain connects TRBV18 to TRBJ2-5; D not resolved. The CDR3 is 14 amino acids. Germline assignment: CDR1 KGHSH and CDR2 LQKENI. V was shortened by 0 bases and J by 0 bases, with 5 bases between the two germline ends. The CDR3 coding sequence is TGTGCCAGCTCACCACCGAGCGACCAAGAGACCCAGTACTTC. Amino acid sequence: CASSPPSDQETQYF. Complete variable domain (other parts from reference TRBV18 and TRBJ2-5): NAGVMQNPRHLVRRRGQEARLRCSPMKGHSHVYWYRQLPEEGLKFMVYLQKENIIDESGMPKERFSAEFPKEGPSILRIQQVVRGDSAAYFCASSPPSDQETQYFGPGTRLLVL.

The CDR3 region is CAWGTGTGKETQYF. For the CDR3, the DNA is TGTGCCTGGGGCACCGGGACAGGGAAAGAGACCCAGTACTTC. This chain joins TRBV30 and TRBJ2-5; TRBD1 agrees at 9 bases. V lost 5 bases to trimming and J lost 3 bases; unmatched junction nucleotides: 7. This CDR3 contains 14 residues. Per the germline V gene, CDR1 is GTSNPN and CDR2 is SVGIG (reference sequence).

With respect to this clone: The sample contains more than one DNA sequence encoding this CDR3. V is TRBV30 and J is TRBJ1-1; no firm D call. The CDR3 runs 11 residues. CDR1 and CDR2 (germline): GTSNPN, SVGIG (reference sequence). The V gene lost 3 bases and the J gene lost 1 base, with 3 bases spanning the gap. Written as DNA, the CDR3 is TGTGCCTGGAGAGAGAACACTGAAGCTTTCTTT. This codes for CAWRENTEAFF.

This rearrangement joins TRBV11-2 to TRBJ1-2; TRBD1 is a possible D gene (6 bases). From germline, CDR1 is SGHAT and CDR2 FQNNGV. Between the trimmed V and J ends, which lost 0 bases and 2 bases, there was a span of 10 bases. The CDR3 runs to 15 residues. Written as DNA, the CDR3 is TGTGCCAGCAGCTTAGAAGGGACATTCAACTATGGCTACACCTTC. As protein: CASSLEGTFNYGYTF.